Presented here are 6 T cell receptor beta chains from one specimen sequenced in a study of blood T cell repertoires in COVID-19. Assay used: immunoSEQ multiplex PCR; TCRdb lists only in-frame clones, some missing. The sample includes tens of thousands of clones, 80% to 85% of them seen just once. Sequencing was carried out using peripheral blood. Receptor source: a man aged 60-69 years with active COVID-19.

The chain has TRBV7-7 and TRBJ2-2; a weak D match, TRBD2 (5 bases). Germline CDR1 SSHAT, CDR2 FNYEAQ (reference sequence). V lost 3 bases and J lost 0, with 14 bases in between. The CDR3 consists of 17 residues. The DNA of the CDR3 is TGTGCCAGCAGCTTTACATCGACTATACCGAACACCGGGGAGCTGTTTTTT. It specifies CASSFTSTIPNTGELFF. The whole variable domain, filled in from reference TRBV7-7 and TRBJ2-2, reads GAGVSQSPRYKVTKRGQDVTLRCDPISSHATLYWYQQALGQGPEFLTYFNYEAQPDKSGLPSDRFSAERPEGSISTLTIQRTEQRDSAMYRCASSFTSTIPNTGELFFGEGSRLTVL.

The gene calls are TRBV6-5 and TRBJ2-1; 9 nucleotides agree with TRBD1. CDR3 length: 13 amino acids. Germline V gives CDR1 MNHEY, CDR2 SVGAGI. Losses at the gene ends were 6 bases for V and 9 bases for J; bases not matched to a gene: 6. The DNA of the CDR3 is TGTGCCAGCAGGCAACAGGGGGCGGGTGAGCAGTTCTTC. This encodes CASRQQGAGEQFF.

The gene calls are TRBV9 and TRBJ2-1, with 12 bases fitting TRBD2. V dropped 4 bases and J dropped 1; count of bases not matched to a gene: 3. Germline lookup yields CDR1 SGDLS and CDR2 YYNGEE. This CDR3 comprises 16 residues. CDR3 loop: CASSPSGGASYNEQFF. DNA of the CDR3: TGTGCCAGCAGCCCTAGCGGGGGGGCGTCCTACAATGAGCAGTTCTTC.

The rearrangement uses TRBV4-2 and TRBJ2-1, with 10 nucleotides matching TRBD2. Unmatched junction bases numbered 5, after V lost 3 bases and J lost 3 bases. The germline V gene encodes CDR1 LGHNA and CDR2 YNFKEQ. CDR3 length: 16 amino acids. CDR3 sequence reads: CASSHATSGYYNEQFF. The DNA for the CDR3 is TGTGCCAGCAGCCATGCGACTAGCGGGTACTACAATGAGCAGTTCTTC.

The CDR3 region is CASSQGQAGDYEQYF. The DNA for the CDR3 is TGTGCCAGCAGCCAGGGACAAGCCGGGGACTACGAGCAGTACTTC. The chain joins TRBV21-1 to TRBJ2-7; the table's D call, TRBD1, was not checked against the DNA. TRBV21-1 has pseudogene status. The CDR3 extends over 15 amino acids.

V and J are TRBV7-9 and TRBJ2-3, with 11 bases identical to TRBD1. J gave up 0 bases and V 5 bases, and 10 bases lay outside the gene matches. CDR1 and CDR2 (germline): SEHNR, FQNEAQ (reference sequence). CDR3 length: 18 residues. The CDR3 DNA reads as TGTGCCAGCAGCCCCTACCGGGACAGGGGGTTGAGCACAGATACGCAGTATTTT. This sequence encodes CASSPYRDRGLSTDTQYF.